This TCR beta chain was identified during a study of blood T cells in healthy people across ages. The CDR3 runs 16 residues. V shed 5 bases and J shed 8 bases, with 24 bases lying between them. Germline values: CDR1 LGHNA, CDR2 YSLEER. Details on this clonotype: A single base separates this from a much larger clone, so it may be a read error.

With a J-beta primer mix and a sample-barcoded 5' primer, a second PCR ran roughly 7 to 11 cycles. MiXCR, run by TCRdb on the 5' RACE reads, gives a single entry per CDR3 protein. The sample consists of under 800,000 distinct CDR3 sequences, 43% of them appearing once. Sequences were obtained from blood. The V gene is TRBV4-3, the J gene TRBJ1-2; weak D call: TRBD1 (5 bases). This TCR came from a woman aged 55-69 years in good health. This CDR3 is CASSGVAGERSQGYTF. DNA of the CDR3: TGCGCCAGCAGCGGGGTTGCGGGGGAACGATCACAAGGCTACACCTTC.